This T cell receptor (beta chain) was profiled in a study of beta chain features in type 1 diabetes. Isolated RNA was reverse transcribed in full, so expressed TCRB transcripts were sequenced. Sequencing used immunoSEQ multiplex PCR; TCRdb keeps in-frame clones, though not all of them. The data contain 250,000 to 350,000 clones, 13% to 15% of them singletons. CDR1 LNHNV and CDR2 YYDKDF come from the germline V gene (reference sequence). The trim removed 2 bases at V and 4 bases at J, leaving 2 bases unmatched. This CDR3 has 15 amino acids. This clone occurred many times. The sample taken for sequencing was central memory CD4+ T cells from blood. The rearrangement uses TRBV15 and TRBJ2-1, with 10 bases that match TRBD1. The TCR was taken from a man aged 30-40 years in good health. The chain's CDR3 is CATSRLGQGYNEQFF. Written as DNA, the CDR3 is TGTGCCACCAGCAGACTGGGACAGGGGTACAATGAGCAGTTCTTC.